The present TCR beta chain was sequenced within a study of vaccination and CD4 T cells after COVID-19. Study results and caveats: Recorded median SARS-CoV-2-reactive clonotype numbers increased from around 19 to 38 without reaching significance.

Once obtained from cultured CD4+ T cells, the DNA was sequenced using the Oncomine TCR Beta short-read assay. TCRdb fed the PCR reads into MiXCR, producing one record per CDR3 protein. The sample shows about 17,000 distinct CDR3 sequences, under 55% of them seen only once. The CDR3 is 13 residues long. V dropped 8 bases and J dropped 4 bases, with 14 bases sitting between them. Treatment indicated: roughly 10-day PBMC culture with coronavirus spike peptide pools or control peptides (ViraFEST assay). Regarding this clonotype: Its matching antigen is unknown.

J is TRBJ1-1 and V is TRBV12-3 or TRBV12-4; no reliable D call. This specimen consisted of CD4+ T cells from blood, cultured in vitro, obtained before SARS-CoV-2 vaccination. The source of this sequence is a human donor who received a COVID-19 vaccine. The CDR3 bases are TGTGCCAGCGATCTGGGTGACGGCACTGAAGCTTTCTTT. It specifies CASDLGDGTEAFF.